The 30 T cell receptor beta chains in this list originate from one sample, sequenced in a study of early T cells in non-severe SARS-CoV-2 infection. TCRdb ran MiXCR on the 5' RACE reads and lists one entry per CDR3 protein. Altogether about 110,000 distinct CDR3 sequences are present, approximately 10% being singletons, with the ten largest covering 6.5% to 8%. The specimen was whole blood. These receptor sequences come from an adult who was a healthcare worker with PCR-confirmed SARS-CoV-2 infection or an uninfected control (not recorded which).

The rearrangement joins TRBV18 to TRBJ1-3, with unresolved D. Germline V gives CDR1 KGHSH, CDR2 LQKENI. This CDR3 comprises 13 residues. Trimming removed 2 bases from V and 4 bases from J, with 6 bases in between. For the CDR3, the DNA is TGTGCCAGCTCACCAGCCGGGGGAAACACCATATATTTT. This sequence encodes CASSPAGGNTIYF.

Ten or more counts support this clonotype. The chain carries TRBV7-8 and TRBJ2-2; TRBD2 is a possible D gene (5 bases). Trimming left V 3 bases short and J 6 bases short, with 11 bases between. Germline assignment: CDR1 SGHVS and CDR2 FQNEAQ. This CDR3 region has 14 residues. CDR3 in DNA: TGTGCCAGCAGCTTGGGAATGGGAGCCGGGGAGCTGTTTTTT. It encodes CASSLGMGAGELFF.

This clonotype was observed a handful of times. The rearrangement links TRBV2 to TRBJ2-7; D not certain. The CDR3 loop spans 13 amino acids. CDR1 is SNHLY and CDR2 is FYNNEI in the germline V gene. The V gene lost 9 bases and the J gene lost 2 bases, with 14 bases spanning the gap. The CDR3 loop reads CASRGPGPYEQYF. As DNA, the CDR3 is TGTGCCAGTCGTGGACCCGGCCCCTACGAGCAGTACTTC.

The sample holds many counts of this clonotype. The CDR3 sequence is CASSQDLSSEQFF. For the CDR3, the DNA is TGCGCCAGCAGCCAAGATCTAAGCAGTGAGCAGTTCTTC. V usage is TRBV4-3 and J usage is TRBJ2-1; D call uncertain. This CDR3 is 13 amino acids long. Germline assignment: CDR1 LGHNA and CDR2 YSLEER. Trimming pared 0 bases from V and 9 bases from J, leaving 9 bases between.

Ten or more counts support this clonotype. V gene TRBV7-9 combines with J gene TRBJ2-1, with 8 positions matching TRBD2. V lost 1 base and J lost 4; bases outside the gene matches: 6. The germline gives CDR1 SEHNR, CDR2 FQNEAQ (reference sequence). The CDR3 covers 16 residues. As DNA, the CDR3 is TGTGCCAGCAGCTTAGTCGGGAGGGCCGCATACAATGAGCAGTTCTTC. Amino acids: CASSLVGRAAYNEQFF.

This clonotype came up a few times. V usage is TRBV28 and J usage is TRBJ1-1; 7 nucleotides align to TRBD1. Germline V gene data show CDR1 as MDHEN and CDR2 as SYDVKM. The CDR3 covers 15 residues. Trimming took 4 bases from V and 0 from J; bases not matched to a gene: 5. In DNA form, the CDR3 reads TGTGCCAGCAGTTCCAGGGGGGAAGTGAACACTGAAGCTTTCTTT. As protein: CASSSRGEVNTEAFF.

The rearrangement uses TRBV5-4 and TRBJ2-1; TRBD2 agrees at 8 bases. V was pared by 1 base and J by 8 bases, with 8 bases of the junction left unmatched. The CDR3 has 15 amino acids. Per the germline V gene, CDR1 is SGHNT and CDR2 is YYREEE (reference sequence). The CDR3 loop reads CASSLKAGGTDEQFF. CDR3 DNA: TGTGCCAGCAGCTTGAAGGCGGGAGGCACCGATGAGCAGTTCTTC. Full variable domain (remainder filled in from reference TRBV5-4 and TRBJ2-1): ETGVTQSPTHLIKTRGQQVTLRCSSQSGHNTVSWYQQALGQGPQFIFQYYREEENGRGNFPPRFSGLQFPNYSSELNVNALELDDSALYLCASSLKAGGTDEQFFGPGTRLTVL.

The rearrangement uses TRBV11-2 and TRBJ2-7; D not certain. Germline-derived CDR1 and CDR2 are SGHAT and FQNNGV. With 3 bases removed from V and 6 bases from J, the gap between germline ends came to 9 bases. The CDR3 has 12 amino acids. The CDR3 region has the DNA TGTGCCAGCAGCTTCCAGCTCGGCGAGCAGTACTTC. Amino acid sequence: CASSFQLGEQYF.

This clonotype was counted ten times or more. CDR3 amino acids: CASSLARLADNEQFF. CDR3 DNA: TGTGCCAGCAGCTTAGCGCGACTAGCGGACAATGAGCAGTTCTTC. This chain links TRBV7-8 with TRBJ2-1, with TRBD2 matching over 9 bases. Germline V gene lookup returns CDR1 SGHVS and CDR2 FQNEAQ. V gave up 0 bases and J gave up 5 bases; unmatched junction bases: 2. The CDR3 is made up of 15 amino acids.

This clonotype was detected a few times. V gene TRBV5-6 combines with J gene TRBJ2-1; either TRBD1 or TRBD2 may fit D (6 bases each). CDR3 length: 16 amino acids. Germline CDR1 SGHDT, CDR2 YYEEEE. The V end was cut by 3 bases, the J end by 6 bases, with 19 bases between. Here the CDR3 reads CASSWGPDQAGNEQFF. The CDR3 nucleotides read TGTGCCAGCAGCTGGGGGCCAGATCAAGCGGGCAATGAGCAGTTCTTC.

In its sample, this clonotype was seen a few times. The CDR3: CASTYSGLYNEQFF. The CDR3 DNA is TGTGCTAGCACTTATTCGGGGTTATACAATGAGCAGTTCTTC. J is TRBJ2-1 and V is TRBV12-5; the D gene is possibly TRBD2 (5 bases). This CDR3 contains 14 residues. Trimming pared 9 bases from V and 4 bases from J, leaving 16 bases between. CDR1 and CDR2 (germline): LGHNT, FRNRAP.

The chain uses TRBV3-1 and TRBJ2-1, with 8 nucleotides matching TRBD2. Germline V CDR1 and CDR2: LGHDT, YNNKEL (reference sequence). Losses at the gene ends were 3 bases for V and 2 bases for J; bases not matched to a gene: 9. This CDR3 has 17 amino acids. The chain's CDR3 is CASSQVAGRKAYNEQFF. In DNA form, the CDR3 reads TGTGCCAGCAGCCAGGTAGCGGGAAGAAAAGCCTACAATGAGCAGTTCTTC.

The CDR3: CASSERDGPTEAFF. The CDR3 DNA reads TGTGCCAGCAGTGAAAGGGACGGTCCCACTGAAGCTTTCTTT. The V and J genes are TRBV6-1 and TRBJ1-1; D might be TRBD1 (5 bases). This CDR3 has 14 amino acids. Trimming removed 2 bases at V and 4 bases at J, with 11 bases between. Germline values: CDR1 MNHNS, CDR2 SASEGT.

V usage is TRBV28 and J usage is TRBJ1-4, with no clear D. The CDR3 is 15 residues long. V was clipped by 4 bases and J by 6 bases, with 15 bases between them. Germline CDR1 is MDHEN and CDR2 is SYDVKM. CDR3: CASSSPGKGYEKLFF. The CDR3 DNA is TGTGCCAGCAGTTCCCCGGGAAAGGGTTATGAAAAACTGTTTTTT.

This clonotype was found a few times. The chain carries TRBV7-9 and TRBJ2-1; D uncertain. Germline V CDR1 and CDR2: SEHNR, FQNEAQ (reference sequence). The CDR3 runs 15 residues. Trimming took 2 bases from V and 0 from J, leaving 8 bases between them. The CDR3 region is CASSLRRSSYNEQFF. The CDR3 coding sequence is TGTGCCAGCAGCTTAAGGCGGAGCTCCTACAATGAGCAGTTCTTC.

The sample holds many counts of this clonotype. Here the CDR3 reads CASSLPGLNTEAFF. The DNA for the CDR3 is TGTGCCAGCAGTCTCCCAGGGCTAAACACTGAAGCTTTCTTT. V and J are TRBV28 and TRBJ1-1; tentatively, D is TRBD1 (5 bases). Trimming pared 5 bases from V and 2 bases from J, leaving 12 bases between. Germline-derived CDR1 and CDR2 are MDHEN and SYDVKM. CDR3 length: 14 residues.

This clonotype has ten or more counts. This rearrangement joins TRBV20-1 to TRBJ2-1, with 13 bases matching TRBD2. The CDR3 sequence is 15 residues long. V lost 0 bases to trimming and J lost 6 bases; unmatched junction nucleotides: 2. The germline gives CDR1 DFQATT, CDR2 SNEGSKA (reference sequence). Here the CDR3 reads CSARDRLAGGNEQFF. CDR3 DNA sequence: TGCAGTGCTAGAGACAGACTAGCGGGAGGCAATGAGCAGTTCTTC.

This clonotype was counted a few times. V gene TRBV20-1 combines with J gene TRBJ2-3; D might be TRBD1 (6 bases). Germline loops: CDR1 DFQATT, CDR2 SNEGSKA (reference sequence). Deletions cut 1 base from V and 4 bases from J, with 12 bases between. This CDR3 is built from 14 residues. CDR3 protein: CSARAQGVADTQYF. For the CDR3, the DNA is TGCAGTGCTAGAGCACAGGGAGTCGCAGATACGCAGTATTTT.

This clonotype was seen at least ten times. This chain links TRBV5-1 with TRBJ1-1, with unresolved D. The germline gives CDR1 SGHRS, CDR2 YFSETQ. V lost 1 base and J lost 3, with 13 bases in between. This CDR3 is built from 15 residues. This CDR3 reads CASSLTRVADTEAFF. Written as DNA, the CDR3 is TGCGCCAGCAGCTTGACGAGGGTTGCGGACACTGAAGCTTTCTTT.

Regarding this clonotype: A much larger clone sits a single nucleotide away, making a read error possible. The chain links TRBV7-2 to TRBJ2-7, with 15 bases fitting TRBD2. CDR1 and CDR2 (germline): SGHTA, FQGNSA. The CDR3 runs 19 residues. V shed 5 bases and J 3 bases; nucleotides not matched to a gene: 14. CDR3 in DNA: TGTGCCAGCAGCCACCCTGGGAGGACTAGCGGGAGGGTTATCTACGAGCAGTACTTC. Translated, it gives CASSHPGRTSGRVIYEQYF.

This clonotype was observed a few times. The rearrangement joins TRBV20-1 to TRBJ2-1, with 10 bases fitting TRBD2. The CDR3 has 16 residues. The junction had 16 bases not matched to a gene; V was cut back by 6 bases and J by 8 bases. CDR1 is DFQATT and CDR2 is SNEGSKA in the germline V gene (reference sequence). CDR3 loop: CSAAPSLAGLLDEQFF. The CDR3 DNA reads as TGCAGTGCAGCCCCCTCACTAGCGGGATTATTGGATGAGCAGTTCTTC.

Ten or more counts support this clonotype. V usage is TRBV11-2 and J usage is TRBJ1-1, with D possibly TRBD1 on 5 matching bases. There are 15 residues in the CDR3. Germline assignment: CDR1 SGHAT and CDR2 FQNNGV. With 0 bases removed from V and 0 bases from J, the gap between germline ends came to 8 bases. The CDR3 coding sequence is TGTGCCAGCAGCTTAGAACCAGGGTTGAACACTGAAGCTTTCTTT. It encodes CASSLEPGLNTEAFF.

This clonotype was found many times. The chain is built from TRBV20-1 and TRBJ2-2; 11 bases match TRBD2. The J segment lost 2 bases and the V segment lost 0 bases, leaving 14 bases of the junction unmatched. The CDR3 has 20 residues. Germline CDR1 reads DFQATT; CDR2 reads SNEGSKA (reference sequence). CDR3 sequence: CSARDPHIPGLAGNTGELFF. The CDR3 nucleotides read TGCAGTGCTAGAGATCCCCACATACCCGGACTAGCGGGTAACACCGGGGAGCTGTTTTTT.

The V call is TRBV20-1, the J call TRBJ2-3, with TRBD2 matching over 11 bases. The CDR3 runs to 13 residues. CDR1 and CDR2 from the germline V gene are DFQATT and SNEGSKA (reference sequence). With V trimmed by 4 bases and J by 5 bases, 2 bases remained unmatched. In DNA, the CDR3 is TGCAGTGCTACCACTAGCGGGGGAGATACGCAGTATTTT. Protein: CSATTSGGDTQYF.

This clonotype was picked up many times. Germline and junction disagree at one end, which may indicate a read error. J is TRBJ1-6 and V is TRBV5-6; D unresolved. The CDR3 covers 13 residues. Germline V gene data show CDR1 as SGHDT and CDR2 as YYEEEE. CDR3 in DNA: TGTGCCAGCAGCGGAACCTACAATTCACCCCTCCACTTT. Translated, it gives CASSGTYNSPLHF.

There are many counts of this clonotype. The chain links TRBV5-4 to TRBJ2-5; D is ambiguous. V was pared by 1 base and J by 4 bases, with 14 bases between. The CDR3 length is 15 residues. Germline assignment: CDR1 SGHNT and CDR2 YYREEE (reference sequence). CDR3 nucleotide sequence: TGTGCCAGCAGCTTGAGGGCTAGAGGTACAGAGACCCAGTACTTC. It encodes CASSLRARGTETQYF. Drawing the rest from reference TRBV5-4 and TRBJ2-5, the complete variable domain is ETGVTQSPTHLIKTRGQQVTLRCSSQSGHNTVSWYQQALGQGPQFIFQYYREEENGRGNFPPRFSGLQFPNYSSELNVNALELDDSALYLCASSLRARGTETQYFGPGTRLLVL.

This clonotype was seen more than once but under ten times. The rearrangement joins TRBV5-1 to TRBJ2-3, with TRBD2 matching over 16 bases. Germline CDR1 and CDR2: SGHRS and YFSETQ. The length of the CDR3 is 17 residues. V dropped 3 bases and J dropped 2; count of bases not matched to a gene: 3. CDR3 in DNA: TGCGCCAGCAGCTGGGGACTAGCGGGAGGGACCACAGATACGCAGTATTTT. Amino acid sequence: CASSWGLAGGTTDTQYF. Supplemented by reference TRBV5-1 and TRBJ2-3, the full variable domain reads KAGVTQTPRYLIKTRGQQVTLSCSPISGHRSVSWYQQTPGQGLQFLFEYFSETQRNKGNFPGRFSGRQFSNSRSEMNVSTLELGDSALYLCASSWGLAGGTTDTQYFGPGTRLTVL.

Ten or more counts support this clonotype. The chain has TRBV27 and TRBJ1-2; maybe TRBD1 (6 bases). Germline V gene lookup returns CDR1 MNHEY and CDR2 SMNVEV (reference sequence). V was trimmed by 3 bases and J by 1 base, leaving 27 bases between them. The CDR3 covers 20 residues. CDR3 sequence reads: CASSFIGTAPSKGVNYGYTF. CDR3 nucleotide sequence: TGTGCCAGCAGTTTTATCGGGACCGCTCCCTCAAAGGGGGTTAACTATGGCTACACCTTC.

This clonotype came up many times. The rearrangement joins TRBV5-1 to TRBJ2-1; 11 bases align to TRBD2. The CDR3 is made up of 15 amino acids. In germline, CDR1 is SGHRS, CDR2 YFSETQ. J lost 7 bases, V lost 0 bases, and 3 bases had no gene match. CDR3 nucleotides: TGCGCCAGCAGCTTGGTCTCTAGCGGGAGGAATGAGCAGTTCTTC. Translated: CASSLVSSGRNEQFF.

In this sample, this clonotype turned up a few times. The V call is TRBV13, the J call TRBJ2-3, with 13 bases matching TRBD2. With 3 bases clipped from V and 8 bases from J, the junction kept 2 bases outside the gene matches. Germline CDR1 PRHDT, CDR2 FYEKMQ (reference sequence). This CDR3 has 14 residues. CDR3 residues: CASSFGTSGVTQYF. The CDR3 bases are TGTGCCAGCAGCTTCGGGACTAGCGGGGTTACGCAGTATTTT. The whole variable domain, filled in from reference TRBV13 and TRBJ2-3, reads AAGVIQSPRHLIKEKRETATLKCYPIPRHDTVYWYQQGPGQDPQFLISFYEKMQSDKGSIPDRFSAQQFSDYHSELNMSSLELGDSALYFCASSFGTSGVTQYFGPGTRLTVL.